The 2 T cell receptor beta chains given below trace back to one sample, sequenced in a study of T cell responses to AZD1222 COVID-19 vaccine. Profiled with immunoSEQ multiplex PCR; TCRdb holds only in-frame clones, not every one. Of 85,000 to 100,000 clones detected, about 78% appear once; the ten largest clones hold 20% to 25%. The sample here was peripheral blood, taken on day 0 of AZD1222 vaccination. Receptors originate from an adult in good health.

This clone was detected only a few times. CDR3: CASSSSGNTEAFF. The CDR3 region has the DNA TGTGCCAGCTCATCTTCAGGAAACACTGAAGCTTTCTTT. The chain uses TRBV18 and TRBJ1-1; no clear D. Trimming took off 5 bases at V and 2 bases at J, with 9 bases between the two ends. CDR3 size: 13 residues. The V gene's germline CDR1 is KGHSH and CDR2 LQKENI.

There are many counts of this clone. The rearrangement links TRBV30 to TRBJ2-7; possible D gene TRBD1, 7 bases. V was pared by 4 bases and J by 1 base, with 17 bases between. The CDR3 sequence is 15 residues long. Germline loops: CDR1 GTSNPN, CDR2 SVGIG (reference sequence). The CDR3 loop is CAWTPQGGVSYEQYF. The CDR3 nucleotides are TGTGCCTGGACCCCCCAGGGGGGTGTTTCCTACGAGCAGTACTTC.